This T cell receptor (beta chain) was identified in a study of blood T cell repertoires in COVID-19. Measured with immunoSEQ multiplex PCR; TCRdb has only the in-frame clones, and not every one. The sample shows roughly 250,000 clones, about 87% of them seen only once. The CDR3 contains 18 residues. V shed 4 bases and J 0 bases; nucleotides not matched to a gene: 11. Looked up from germline, CDR1 is LGHDT and CDR2 is YNNKEL (reference sequence). The receptor was derived from a man between 60 and 70 years old who had recovered from COVID-19. The J gene is TRBJ1-4, the V gene TRBV3-1 (or the pseudogene TRBV3-2), with 7 bases that match TRBD1. The sequencing input was peripheral blood. The CDR3 nucleotides read TGTGCCAGCAGCCCGACTTCCGGGACAGCCGCAACTAATGAAAAACTGTTTTTT. Translation gives CASSPTSGTAATNEKLFF.